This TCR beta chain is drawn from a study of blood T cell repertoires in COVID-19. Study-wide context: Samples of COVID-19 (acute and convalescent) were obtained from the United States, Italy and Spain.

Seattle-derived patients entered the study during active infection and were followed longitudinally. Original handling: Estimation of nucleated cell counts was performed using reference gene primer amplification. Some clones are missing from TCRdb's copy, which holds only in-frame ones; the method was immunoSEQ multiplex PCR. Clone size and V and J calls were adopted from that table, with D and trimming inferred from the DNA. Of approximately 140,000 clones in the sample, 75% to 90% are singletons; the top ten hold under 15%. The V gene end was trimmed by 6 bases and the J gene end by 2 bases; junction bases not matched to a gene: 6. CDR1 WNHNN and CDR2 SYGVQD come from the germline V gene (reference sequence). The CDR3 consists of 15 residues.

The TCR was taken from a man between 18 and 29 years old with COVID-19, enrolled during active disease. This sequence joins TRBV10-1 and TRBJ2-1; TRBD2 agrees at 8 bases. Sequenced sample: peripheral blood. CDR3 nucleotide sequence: TGCGCCAGCAGCCTTAGCGGGACGGCCTACAATGAGCAGTTCTTC. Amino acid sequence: CASSLSGTAYNEQFF.